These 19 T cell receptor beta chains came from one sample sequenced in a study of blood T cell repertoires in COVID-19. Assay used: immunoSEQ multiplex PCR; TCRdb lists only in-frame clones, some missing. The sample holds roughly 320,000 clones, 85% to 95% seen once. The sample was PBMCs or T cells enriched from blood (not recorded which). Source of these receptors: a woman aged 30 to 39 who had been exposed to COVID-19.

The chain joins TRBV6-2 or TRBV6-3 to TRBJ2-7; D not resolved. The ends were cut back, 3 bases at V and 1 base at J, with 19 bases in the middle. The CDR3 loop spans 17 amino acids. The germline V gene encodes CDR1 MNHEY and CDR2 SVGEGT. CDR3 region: CASSYSKYTLGSYEQYF. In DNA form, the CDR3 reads TGTGCCAGCAGTTATTCGAAATACACCCTCGGGTCCTACGAGCAGTACTTC.

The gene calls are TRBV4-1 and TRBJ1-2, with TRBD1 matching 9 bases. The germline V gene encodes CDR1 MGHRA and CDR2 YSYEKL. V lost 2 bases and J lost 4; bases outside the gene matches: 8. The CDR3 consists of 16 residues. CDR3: CASSQPTGGVGYGYTF. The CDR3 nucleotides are TGCGCCAGCAGCCAACCAACAGGGGGCGTAGGCTATGGCTACACCTTC.

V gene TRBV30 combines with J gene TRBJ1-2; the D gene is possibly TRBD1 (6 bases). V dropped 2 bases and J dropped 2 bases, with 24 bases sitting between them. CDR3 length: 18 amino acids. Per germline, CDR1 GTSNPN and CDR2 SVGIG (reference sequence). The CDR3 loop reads CAWSPYGTGTRLNYGYTF. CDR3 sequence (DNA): TGTGCCTGGAGTCCTTACGGTACCGGGACACGACTGAACTATGGCTACACCTTC.

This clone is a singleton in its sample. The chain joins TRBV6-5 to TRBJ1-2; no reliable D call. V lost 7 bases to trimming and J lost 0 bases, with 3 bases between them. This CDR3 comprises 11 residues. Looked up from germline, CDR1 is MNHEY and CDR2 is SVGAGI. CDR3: CASTSNYGYTF. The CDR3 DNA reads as TGTGCCAGCACTTCTAACTATGGCTACACCTTC.

The DNA of the CDR3 is TGTGCCAGCAGTTACACAGGCCTTGAAGCTTTCTTT. This translates into CASSYTGLEAFF. This chain connects TRBV6-5 to TRBJ1-1, with D tentatively TRBD1 (5 bases). CDR1 and CDR2 from the germline V gene are MNHEY and SVGAGI. The V and J ends lost 2 bases and 7 bases respectively, with 8 bases between them. This CDR3 spans 12 amino acids.

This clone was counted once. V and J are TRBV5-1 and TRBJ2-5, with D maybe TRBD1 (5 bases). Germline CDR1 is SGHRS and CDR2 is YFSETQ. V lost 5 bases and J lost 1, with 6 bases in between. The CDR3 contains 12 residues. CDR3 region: CASRDTQETQYF. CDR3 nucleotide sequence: TGCGCCAGCAGGGACACCCAAGAGACCCAGTACTTC.

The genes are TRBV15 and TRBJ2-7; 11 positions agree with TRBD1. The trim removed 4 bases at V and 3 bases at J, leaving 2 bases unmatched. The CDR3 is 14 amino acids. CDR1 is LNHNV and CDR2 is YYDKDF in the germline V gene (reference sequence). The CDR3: CATSTGTGGYEQYF. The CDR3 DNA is TGTGCCACCAGCACGGGGACAGGGGGCTACGAGCAGTACTTC.

CDR3 sequence (DNA): TGTGCCAGCAGACAATTCCGGGACAGGGATTATCCCCAGCATTTT. The encoded protein is CASRQFRDRDYPQHF. This sequence joins TRBV6-5 and TRBJ1-5, with 9 bases that match TRBD1. V trimming: 6 bases; J trimming: 10 bases; junction bases outside the gene matches: 13. Germline V CDR1 and CDR2: MNHEY, SVGAGI. The CDR3 spans 15 residues.

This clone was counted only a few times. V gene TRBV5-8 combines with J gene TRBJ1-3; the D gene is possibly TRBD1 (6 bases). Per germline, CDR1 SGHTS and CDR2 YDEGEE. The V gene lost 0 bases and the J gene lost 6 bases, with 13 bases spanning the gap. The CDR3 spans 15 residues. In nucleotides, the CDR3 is TGTGCCAGCAGCTTGGAGGGGGAACCTCAAAACACCATATATTTT. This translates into CASSLEGEPQNTIYF.

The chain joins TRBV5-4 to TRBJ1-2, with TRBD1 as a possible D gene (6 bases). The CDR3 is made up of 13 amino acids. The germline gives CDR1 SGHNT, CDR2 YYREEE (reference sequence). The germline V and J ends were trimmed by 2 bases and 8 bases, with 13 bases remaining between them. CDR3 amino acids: CASSLQGSRGYTF. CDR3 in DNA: TGTGCCAGCAGCTTACAGGGTTCACGGGGCTACACCTTC. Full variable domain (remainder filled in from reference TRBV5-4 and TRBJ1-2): ETGVTQSPTHLIKTRGQQVTLRCSSQSGHNTVSWYQQALGQGPQFIFQYYREEENGRGNFPPRFSGLQFPNYSSELNVNALELDDSALYLCASSLQGSRGYTFGSGTRLTVV.

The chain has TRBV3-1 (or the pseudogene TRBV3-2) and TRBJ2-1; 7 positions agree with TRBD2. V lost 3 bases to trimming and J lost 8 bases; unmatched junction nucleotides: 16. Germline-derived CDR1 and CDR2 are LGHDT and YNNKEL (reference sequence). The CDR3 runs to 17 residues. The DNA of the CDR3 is TGTGCCAGCAGCCATTCGGGCCCCCTCGTGCGGGGGTATGAGCAGTTCTTC. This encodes CASSHSGPLVRGYEQFF.

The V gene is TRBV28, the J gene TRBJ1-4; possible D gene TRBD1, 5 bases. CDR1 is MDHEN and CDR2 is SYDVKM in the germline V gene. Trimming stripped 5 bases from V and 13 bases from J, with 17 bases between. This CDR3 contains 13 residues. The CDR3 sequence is CASSPPGGLGLFF. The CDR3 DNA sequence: TGTGCCAGCAGTCCCCCGGGGGGTCTGGGACTGTTTTTT.

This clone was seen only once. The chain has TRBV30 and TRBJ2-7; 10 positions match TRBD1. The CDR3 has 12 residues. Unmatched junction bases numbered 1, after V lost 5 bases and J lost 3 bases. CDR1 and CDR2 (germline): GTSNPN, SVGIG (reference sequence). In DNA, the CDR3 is TGTGCCTGGGGGACAGGGGTCTACGAGCAGTACTTC. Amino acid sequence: CAWGTGVYEQYF.

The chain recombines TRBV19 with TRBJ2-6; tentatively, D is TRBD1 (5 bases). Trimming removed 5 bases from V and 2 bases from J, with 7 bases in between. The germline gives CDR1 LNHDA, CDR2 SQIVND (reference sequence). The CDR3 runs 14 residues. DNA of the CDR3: TGTGCCAGTAGTCTCAGGGCTGGGGCCAACGTCCTGACTTTC. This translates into CASSLRAGANVLTF.

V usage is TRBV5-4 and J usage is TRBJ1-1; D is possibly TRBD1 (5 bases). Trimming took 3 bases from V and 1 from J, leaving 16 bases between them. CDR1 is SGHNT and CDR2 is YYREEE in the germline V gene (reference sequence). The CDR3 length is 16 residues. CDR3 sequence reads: CASSWDGGRANTEAFF. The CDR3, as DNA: TGTGCCAGCAGCTGGGACGGAGGGAGGGCGAACACTGAAGCTTTCTTT.

As DNA, the CDR3 is TGTGCCATCAGTGCTCTGTCGGTTAACTACGAGCAGTACTTC. It translates to CAISALSVNYEQYF. V and J are TRBV10-3 and TRBJ2-7; D uncertain. The V and J ends lost 4 bases and 3 bases respectively, with 13 bases between them. Germline V gene data show CDR1 as ENHRY and CDR2 as SYGVKD. The CDR3 covers 14 residues.

This CDR3 reads CASGKRERGSEAFF. The CDR3 coding sequence is TGTGCTAGTGGTAAAAGGGAAAGGGGATCTGAAGCTTTCTTT. The rearrangement uses TRBV12-5 and TRBJ1-1; D might be TRBD1 (5 bases). Germline V gene lookup returns CDR1 LGHNT and CDR2 FRNRAP. Trimming removed 5 bases at V and 6 bases at J, with 16 bases between. This CDR3 comprises 14 residues.

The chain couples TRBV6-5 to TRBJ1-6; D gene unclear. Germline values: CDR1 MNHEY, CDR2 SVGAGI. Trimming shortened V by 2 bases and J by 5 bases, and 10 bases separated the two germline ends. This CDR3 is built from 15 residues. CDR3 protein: CASSYRQVHNSPLHF. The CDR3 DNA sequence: TGTGCCAGCAGTTACCGGCAGGTCCATAATTCACCCCTCCACTTT.

The CDR3 DNA reads TGTGCCAGCAGCTCGGGACAGGGGGACACTGAAGCTTTCTTT. Translation gives CASSSGQGDTEAFF. The chain recombines TRBV7-9 with TRBJ1-1; 11 bases fit TRBD1. This CDR3 is built from 14 residues. Germline V gene lookup returns CDR1 SEHNR and CDR2 FQNEAQ (reference sequence). J gave up 3 bases and V 4 bases, and 1 base lay outside the gene matches. Looking up the rest from reference TRBV7-9 and TRBJ1-1 gives the full variable domain: DTGVSQNPRHKITKRGQNVTFRCDPISEHNRLYWYRQTLGQGPEFLTYFQNEAQLEKSRLLSDRFSAERPKGSFSTLEIQRTEQGDSAMYLCASSSGQGDTEAFFGQGTRLTVV.